There are a few counts of the clone carrying this T cell receptor beta chain. The sample belongs to a study of T cells in Graves' hyperthyroidism and ophthalmopathy. Amplification targeted TCR beta CDR3 regions from RNA transcripts. Using the HTBI primer set, a first-round RT-PCR was run on the TCR CDR3. TCRdb itself ran the multiplex PCR reads through MiXCR, one entry per CDR3 protein. The sample contains around 350,000 distinct CDR3 sequences, over 15% of which appear only once. The germline gives CDR1 WSHSY, CDR2 SAAADI. The CDR3 loop spans 14 amino acids. V gave up 0 bases and J gave up 8 bases, with 13 bases separating them.

The material sequenced was blood. The chain carries TRBV10-2 and TRBJ1-2; D gene unclear. This receptor was taken from a young woman with Graves' hyperthyroidism. CDR3 DNA: TGCGCCAGCAGTGAGTCAGGGCTCTTCCGAGGCTACACCTTC. Translated: CASSESGLFRGYTF.